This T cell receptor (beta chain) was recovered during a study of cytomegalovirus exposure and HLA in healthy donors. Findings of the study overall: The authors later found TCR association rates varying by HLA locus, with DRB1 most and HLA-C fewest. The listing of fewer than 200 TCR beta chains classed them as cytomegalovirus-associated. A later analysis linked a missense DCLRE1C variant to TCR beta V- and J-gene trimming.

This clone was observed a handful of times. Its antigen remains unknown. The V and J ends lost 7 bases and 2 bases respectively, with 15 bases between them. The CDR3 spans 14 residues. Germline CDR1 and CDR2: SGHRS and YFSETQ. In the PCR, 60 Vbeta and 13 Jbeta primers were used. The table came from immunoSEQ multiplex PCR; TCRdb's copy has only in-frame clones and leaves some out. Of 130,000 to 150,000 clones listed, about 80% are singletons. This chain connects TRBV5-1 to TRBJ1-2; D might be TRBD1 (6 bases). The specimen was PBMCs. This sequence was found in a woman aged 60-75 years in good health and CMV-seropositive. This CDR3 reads CASAPRTVNYGYTF. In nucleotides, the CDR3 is TGCGCCAGCGCGCCCAGGACAGTGAACTATGGCTACACCTTC. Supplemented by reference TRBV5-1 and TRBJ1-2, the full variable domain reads KAGVTQTPRYLIKTRGQQVTLSCSPISGHRSVSWYQQTPGQGLQFLFEYFSETQRNKGNFPGRFSGRQFSNSRSEMNVSTLELGDSALYLCASAPRTVNYGYTFGSGTRLTVV.